This TCR beta chain was captured by sequencing in a study of post-analysis software for immune sequencing data. Study background: Both relapsing-remitting and secondary progressive multiple sclerosis featured among the disease courses, as did progressive-relapsing multiple sclerosis. General observations from the study: Roughly five TRBV segments, including TRBV5-6, TRBV5-1 and TRBV20-1, were more frequent in patients than controls. F measure showed strong co-clustering of same-batch samples.

The length of the CDR3 is 14 residues. Germline V gene sequence: CDR1 MNHNY, CDR2 SVGAGI (reference sequence). V gave up 7 bases and J gave up 3 bases, with 15 bases separating them. Details on this clonotype: Its target is unknown.

Unique molecular identifiers were present in the TCR beta cDNA libraries. Researchers reported around 510,000 cDNA molecules coming from around 1 to 9.1 million T cells. One entry per CDR3 protein results from TCRdb running MiXCR on the PCR reads. Among some 890,000 distinct CDR3 sequences, approximately 50% were seen once, and the ten largest hold approximately 4.4%. Specimen: blood. The chain uses TRBV6-6 and TRBJ1-2; D perhaps matches TRBD1 (6 bases). The source is a girl aged 10 to 17 with multiple sclerosis. In DNA, the CDR3 is TGTGCCAGCACCCTCGGACAGAGGCACTATGGCTACACCTTC. It yields the protein CASTLGQRHYGYTF.